This record concerns one T cell receptor (beta chain) sequence. Since a much larger clone is just one base distant, this may be a read error. This sample was included in a study of blood T cells in healthy people across ages. Next came a second PCR, run for about 7 to 12 cycles, which used a sample-barcoded 5' primer along with a J-beta primer mix. Via MiXCR, TCRdb re-called the 5' RACE reads, giving one row per CDR3 protein. Here the sample spans about 730,000 distinct CDR3 sequences, about 42% being singletons. With V trimmed by 5 bases and J by 6 bases, 9 bases remained unmatched. Germline V lookup: CDR1 SGHTA, CDR2 FQGTGA. The CDR3 runs to 15 residues.

The rearrangement uses TRBV7-3 and TRBJ2-1, with TRBD2 matching 8 bases. Sample: blood. The clonotype comes from a woman aged 55-69 years in good health. The DNA for the CDR3 is TGTGCCAGCAGCCAGGCACCGGGGGGGTGCAATGAGCAGTTCTTC. Protein sequence: CASSQAPGGCNEQFF. The full variable domain, rest sourced from reference TRBV7-3 and TRBJ2-1, is GAGVSQTPSNKVTEKGKYVELRCDPISGHTALYWYRQSLGQGPEFLIYFQGTGAADDSGLPNDRFFAVRPEGSVSTLKIQRTERGDSAVYLCASSQAPGGCNEQFFGPGTRLTVL.